Listed below are T cell receptor beta chains from one sample, sequenced in a study of blood T cells in healthy people across ages. TCRdb recomputed calls from the 5' RACE reads with MiXCR, one row per CDR3 protein. Of about 290,000 distinct CDR3 sequences in the sample, roughly 26% were seen once. The sequenced sample consisted of blood. These receptors were collected from a woman between 70 and 85 years old in good health. Both conserved end residues are part of each CDR3. The D gene is left open where the match is weak. Size values are once, few and many counts, or a class for expanded clones, and some rows have none.

CDR3aa: CTSSRDRDFNSLYF
CDR3nt: TGTACCAGCAGCCGAGACCGGGACTTCAATAGTCTGTACTTC
j_gene: TRBJ2-5
d_gene: NA
abundance: few
v_gene: TRBV4-2

CDR3aa: CASSLSVGLASLFTDTQYF
CDR3nt: TGTGCCAGCAGTTTATCCGTCGGGTTAGCGTCCTTATTCACAGATACGCAGTATTTT
j_gene: TRBJ2-3
d_gene: NA
abundance: few
v_gene: TRBV27

CDR3aa: CASSLGSSVAGANVLTF
CDR3nt: TGCGCCAGCAGCTTGGGTTCTAGCGTCGCTGGGGCCAACGTCCTGACTTTC
j_gene: TRBJ2-6
d_gene: NA
abundance: NA
v_gene: TRBV5-1

CDR3aa: CASSQETSGQGQFF
CDR3nt: TGCGCCAGCAGCCAAGAAACGAGCGGCCAGGGGCAGTTCTTC
j_gene: TRBJ2-1
d_gene: NA
abundance: NA
v_gene: TRBV4-3

CDR3aa: CASGQRGSSPLQETQYF
CDR3nt: TGTGCCAGCGGGCAGCGGGGATCCAGTCCTCTCCAAGAGACCCAGTACTTC
j_gene: TRBJ2-5
d_gene: TRBD2
abundance: many
v_gene: TRBV6-2/TRBV6-3

CDR3aa: CSAPGRGTEAFF
CDR3nt: TGCAGTGCCCCAGGCCGGGGTACTGAAGCTTTCTTT
j_gene: TRBJ1-1
d_gene: NA
abundance: few
v_gene: TRBV20-1

CDR3aa: CASSQTGGMSTDTQYF
CDR3nt: TGTGCCAGCAGCCAGACAGGGGGGATGAGCACAGATACGCAGTATTTT
j_gene: TRBJ2-3
d_gene: TRBD1
abundance: NA
v_gene: TRBV13

CDR3aa: CASRTGGLREKLFF
CDR3nt: TGTGCCAGCAGAACCGGAGGCCTGAGGGAAAAACTGTTTTTT
j_gene: TRBJ1-4
d_gene: NA
abundance: NA
v_gene: TRBV6-1

CDR3aa: CSVKEGSGTTEAFF
CDR3nt: TGCAGCGTTAAGGAAGGATCAGGGACCACTGAAGCTTTCTTT
j_gene: TRBJ1-1
d_gene: NA
abundance: NA
v_gene: TRBV29-1

CDR3aa: CASSDAVSDEKLFF
CDR3nt: TGCGCCAGCAGCGATGCAGTAAGTGATGAAAAACTGTTTTTT
j_gene: TRBJ1-4
d_gene: NA
abundance: few
v_gene: TRBV4-3

CDR3aa: CASSPSDRFTDTQYF
CDR3nt: TGTGCCAGCAGTCCATCCGACCGCTTCACAGATACGCAGTATTTT
j_gene: TRBJ2-3
d_gene: NA
abundance: NA
v_gene: TRBV27

CDR3aa: CASSLADLDPQYF
CDR3nt: TGTGCCAGCAGTTTAGCGGATCTAGATCCTCAGTACTTC
j_gene: TRBJ2-5
d_gene: NA
abundance: NA
v_gene: TRBV12-3/TRBV12-4

CDR3aa: CASSLWDGDTQYF
CDR3nt: TGTGCCAGCAGCTTGTGGGATGGGGATACGCAGTATTTT
j_gene: TRBJ2-3
d_gene: NA
abundance: NA
v_gene: TRBV5-5

CDR3aa: CASSHAQVPYNEQFF
CDR3nt: TGTGCCAGCAGCCACGCCCAGGTACCTTACAATGAGCAGTTCTTC
j_gene: TRBJ2-1
d_gene: NA
abundance: NA
v_gene: TRBV3-1

CDR3aa: CASSFRLAEANEQFF
CDR3nt: TGCGCCAGCAGCTTTAGGTTAGCGGAAGCCAATGAGCAGTTCTTC
j_gene: TRBJ2-1
d_gene: NA
abundance: NA
v_gene: TRBV5-1

CDR3aa: CASSKGRGPYNEQFF
CDR3nt: TGTGCCAGCAGCAAAGGCAGGGGTCCCTACAATGAGCAGTTCTTC
j_gene: TRBJ2-1
d_gene: NA
abundance: NA
v_gene: TRBV21-1

CDR3aa: CASSPWTGNRNEQFF
CDR3nt: TGCGCCAGCAGCCCCTGGACAGGTAACCGAAATGAGCAGTTCTTC
j_gene: TRBJ2-1
d_gene: TRBD1
abundance: few
v_gene: TRBV4-1

CDR3aa: CASSLAGGYEKLFF
CDR3nt: TGTGCCAGCAGCCTAGCAGGGGGCTATGAAAAACTGTTTTTT
j_gene: TRBJ1-4
d_gene: TRBD1
abundance: NA
v_gene: TRBV11-2

CDR3aa: CASRPGQGYGGYTF
CDR3nt: TGTGCCAGCAGACCGGGCCAGGGGTACGGTGGCTACACCTTC
j_gene: TRBJ1-2
d_gene: NA
abundance: few
v_gene: TRBV6-6

CDR3aa: CASSLAPGNYGYTF
CDR3nt: TGCGCCAGCAGCTTGGCCCCGGGCAACTATGGCTACACCTTC
j_gene: TRBJ1-2
d_gene: NA
abundance: few
v_gene: TRBV5-1

CDR3aa: CASSKVGGPEEQYF
CDR3nt: TGTGCCAGCAGCAAGGTGGGAGGGCCCGAGGAGCAGTACTTC
j_gene: TRBJ2-7
d_gene: TRBD2
abundance: few
v_gene: TRBV6-6

CDR3aa: CSVEKGLRGDEQFF
CDR3nt: TGCAGCGTTGAAAAGGGGCTACGTGGGGATGAGCAGTTCTTC
j_gene: TRBJ2-1
d_gene: NA
abundance: NA
v_gene: TRBV29-1

CDR3aa: CASSRRTNEKLFF
CDR3nt: TGTGCCAGCAGTAGAAGGACTAATGAAAAACTGTTTTTT
j_gene: TRBJ1-4
d_gene: NA
abundance: NA
v_gene: TRBV27

CDR3aa: CASSARGLAGDTDTQYF
CDR3nt: TGTGCCAGCAGTGCCCGAGGACTAGCGGGAGACACAGATACGCAGTATTTT
j_gene: TRBJ2-3
d_gene: TRBD2
abundance: few
v_gene: TRBV6-1

CDR3aa: CASKGGGRGNEQFF
CDR3nt: TGTGCCAGCAAAGGGGGTGGGCGGGGCAATGAGCAGTTCTTC
j_gene: TRBJ2-1
d_gene: NA
abundance: few
v_gene: TRBV19

CDR3aa: CSAEWDSRPYEQYF
CDR3nt: TGCAGTGCTGAGTGGGACAGCCGACCCTACGAGCAGTACTTC
j_gene: TRBJ2-7
d_gene: TRBD1
abundance: few
v_gene: TRBV20-1

CDR3aa: CSVEAGPVVANYGYTF
CDR3nt: TGCAGCGTTGAAGCAGGGCCCGTGGTGGCTAACTATGGCTACACCTTC
j_gene: TRBJ1-2
d_gene: NA
abundance: few
v_gene: TRBV29-1

CDR3aa: CSALQGTEYEKLFF
CDR3nt: TGCAGTGCGTTACAGGGAACTGAGTATGAAAAACTGTTTTTT
j_gene: TRBJ1-4
d_gene: NA
abundance: NA
v_gene: TRBV20-1

CDR3aa: CASSKRARDFHYYEQYF
CDR3nt: TGTGCCAGCAGCAAAAGGGCCAGGGACTTTCATTACTACGAGCAGTACTTC
j_gene: TRBJ2-7
d_gene: NA
abundance: few
v_gene: TRBV21-1

CDR3aa: CSATDSYGGYEQYF
CDR3nt: TGCAGTGCCACAGACAGTTACGGGGGATACGAGCAGTACTTC
j_gene: TRBJ2-7
d_gene: NA
abundance: NA
v_gene: TRBV20-1

CDR3aa: CSARRLASTDTQYF
CDR3nt: TGCAGTGCTAGAAGACTAGCTAGCACAGATACGCAGTATTTT
j_gene: TRBJ2-3
d_gene: TRBD2
abundance: NA
v_gene: TRBV20-1

CDR3aa: CSASTSGTGGRPEAFF
CDR3nt: TGCAGTGCTAGCACCTCCGGGACAGGGGGTCGTCCTGAAGCTTTCTTT
j_gene: TRBJ1-1
d_gene: TRBD1
abundance: few
v_gene: TRBV20-1

CDR3aa: CASSLDPSWDTQYF
CDR3nt: TGCGCCAGCAGCCTGGACCCATCCTGGGATACGCAGTATTTT
j_gene: TRBJ2-3
d_gene: NA
abundance: few
v_gene: TRBV5-1

CDR3aa: CASSIRGDTQYF
CDR3nt: TGTGCCAGCAGCATAAGAGGAGATACGCAGTATTTT
j_gene: TRBJ2-3
d_gene: NA
abundance: NA
v_gene: TRBV9

CDR3aa: CSAPSLYPGLAGGSSYNEQFF
CDR3nt: TGCAGTGCTCCCTCCCTCTACCCGGGACTAGCGGGCGGGAGCTCCTACAATGAGCAGTTCTTC
j_gene: TRBJ2-1
d_gene: TRBD2
abundance: few
v_gene: TRBV20-1

CDR3aa: CASSQAGQGGKLFF
CDR3nt: TGCGCCAGCAGCCAAGCAGGACAGGGTGGAAAACTGTTTTTT
j_gene: TRBJ1-4
d_gene: TRBD1
abundance: NA
v_gene: TRBV4-1